A selection of T cell receptor beta chains follows, all from one sample in a study of blood T cell repertoires in COVID-19. Produced via immunoSEQ multiplex PCR; TCRdb's table is partial and in-frame only. The sample gives over 200,000 clones, around 90% of which show up once; about 9.4% is in the top ten. Sequenced sample: PBMCs or T cells enriched from blood (not recorded which). Receptors were obtained from a man between 18 and 29 years old with acute COVID-19. Each CDR3 is given with its conserved first and last residue. Each record gives: CDR3 protein, CDR3 DNA, V gene, D gene, J gene, clone size. The D gene is left open where the match is weak. Only some rows state a clone size, as once, few, many or a class for expanded clones.

CASSIANSGGYTF | TGTGCCAGTAGTATCGCGAACAGTGGGGGCTACACCTTC | TRBV19 | - | TRBJ1-2 | few
CASSRDTSGSTDTQYF | TGTGCCAGCAGTAGGGACACTAGCGGGAGCACAGATACGCAGTATTTT | TRBV2 | TRBD2 | TRBJ2-3 | -
CASSPPLAGAYYEQYF | TGTGCCAGCAGCCCCCCGCTAGCGGGAGCGTACTACGAGCAGTACTTC | TRBV11-3 | TRBD2 | TRBJ2-7 | -
CASSFVERFDYEQFF | TGTGCCAGCAGCTTTGTTGAGCGTTTCGACTATGAGCAGTTCTTC | TRBV11-3 | - | TRBJ2-1 | -
CASSQGLAGAIEQFF | TGCGCCAGCAGCCAAGGGCTAGCGGGAGCCATAGAGCAGTTCTTC | TRBV4-1 | TRBD2 | TRBJ2-1 | -
CASSASIFKSSYNEQFF | TGTGCCAGCAGTGCGAGTATATTTAAAAGCTCCTACAATGAGCAGTTCTTC | TRBV6-2/TRBV6-3 | - | TRBJ2-1 | -
CASRTGLESPLHF | TGTGCCAGCAGGACAGGGTTAGAATCACCCCTCCACTTT | TRBV27 | TRBD1 | TRBJ1-6 | -
CASSKMTSGRWIKNIQYF | TGTGCCAGCAGCAAAATGACTAGCGGGAGGTGGATCAAAAACATTCAGTACTTC | TRBV21-1 | - | TRBJ2-4 | -
CASSRKQGPLRYGYTF | TGTGCCAGCAGCCGGAAACAGGGGCCGCTTCGGTATGGCTACACCTTC | TRBV28 | TRBD1 | TRBJ1-2 | once
CASSLEAGLSGNTIYF | TGTGCCAGCAGCTTAGAGGCAGGCCTCTCTGGAAACACCATATATTTT | TRBV7-6 | - | TRBJ1-3 | -
CASSRDPRGELFF | TGTGCCAGCAGTAGAGACCCCAGGGGGGAGCTGTTTTTT | TRBV6-5 | - | TRBJ2-2 | -
CASSPSVGDIRGQGSGNTIYF | TGTGCCAGCTCACCCTCCGTAGGGGATATACGAGGACAGGGGTCTGGAAACACCATATATTTT | TRBV18 | TRBD1 | TRBJ1-3 | -
CASSIDGSGRQSDTQYF | TGTGCCAGTAGTATAGACGGTAGCGGGAGACAGTCAGATACGCAGTATTTT | TRBV19 | TRBD2 | TRBJ2-3 | -
CASSDQGGNSPLHF | TGTGCCAGCAGTGATCAGGGGGGCAATTCACCCCTCCACTTT | TRBV2 | TRBD1 | TRBJ1-6 | -
CASSAKTGGYGYTF | TGTGCCAGCAGCGCAAAGACAGGGGGCTATGGCTACACCTTC | TRBV9 | TRBD1 | TRBJ1-2 | -
CASSVRDTDQPQHF | TGTGCCAGCAGCGTCCGGGACACGGATCAGCCCCAGCATTTT | TRBV7-8 | - | TRBJ1-5 | -